This T cell receptor beta chain derives from a study of blood T cells in healthy people across ages. Points from the study as a whole: For the donors, CMV status was unknown and possibly confounded expanded clonotype changes.

The CDR3 totals 13 residues. J gave up 4 bases and V 6 bases, and 4 bases lay outside the gene matches. CDR1 and CDR2 (germline): SNHLY, FYNNEI. Comments on this clonotype: Its antigen is as yet unknown.

A sample-barcoded 5' primer and a J-beta primer mix were used in a second PCR of roughly 6 to 11 cycles. Researchers report that a template-switch adaptor with 12 random nucleotides tagged each cDNA molecule. A single record per CDR3 protein comes from TCRdb applying MiXCR to the 5' RACE reads. The sample gives roughly 730,000 distinct CDR3 sequences, around three fifths of which show up once; 20% to 30% is in the top ten. The sequencing input was blood. This clonotype was obtained from a man aged 35-49 years in good health. The chain is built from TRBV2 and TRBJ2-3, with 7 bases matching TRBD2. The CDR3 sequence: CASRKTSPDTQYF. In DNA, the CDR3 is TGTGCCAGCAGGAAGACTAGCCCAGATACGCAGTATTTT.